The following is a TCR beta chain sequence with its context. Germline V gene data show CDR1 as SGDLS and CDR2 as YYNGEE. V lost 5 bases and J 4 bases, leaving 10 bases between the germline ends. The CDR3 sequence is 13 residues long. Sequencing used immunoSEQ multiplex PCR; TCRdb keeps in-frame clones, though not all of them. The repertoire holds over 2,000,000 clones, with 93% as singletons. This entry comes from a study of shared clonotypes between healthy human individuals. Terminally differentiated effector memory CD45RA+ cells were excluded by CCR7 positive selection of CD45RO-negative cells. The rearrangement joins TRBV9 to TRBJ1-3, with unresolved D. This TCR came from a man in his late teens or twenties in good health. Some clones in this sample may be carry-over from other donors' samples. The source material was naive CD8+ T cells from PBMCs. CDR3 bases: TGTGCCAGCAGTGAAAGAACAGGAAACACCATATATTTT. Its translation is CASSERTGNTIYF.